These T cell receptor beta chains were read from a single sample in a study of blood T cell repertoires in COVID-19. Clones were read by immunoSEQ multiplex PCR, and TCRdb kept only the in-frame ones, dropping some. The sample shows tens of thousands of clones, 82% of them seen only once. Sequenced: peripheral blood. These receptors came from a human donor in a cohort sampled during active COVID-19. Both conserved end residues are part of each CDR3. D genes are given only for firm matches. Expanded clones are given a class, and other clones once, few, many or no size at all.

CDR3: CASSLEAGGDSPLHF
DNA: TGCGCCAGCAGCTTGGAGGCAGGGGGCGACTCACCCCTCCACTTT
V: TRBV5-1
size: .
J: TRBJ1-6
D: TRBD1

CDR3: CASSSNSPGTGNYGYTF
DNA: TGTGCCAGCAGCTCCAACAGTCCCGGGACAGGGAACTATGGCTACACCTTC
V: TRBV7-2
size: .
J: TRBJ1-2
D: TRBD1

CDR3: CASSQDSNTYNEQFF
DNA: TGTGCCAGCAGCCAAGACAGTAATACCTACAATGAGCAGTTCTTC
V: TRBV14
size: .
J: TRBJ2-1
D: .

CDR3: CASSPPAGVNQPQHF
DNA: TGTGCCAGCTCACCACCCGCAGGGGTCAATCAGCCCCAGCATTTT
V: TRBV18
size: once
J: TRBJ1-5
D: .

CDR3: CASSISVGTGLPGELFF
DNA: TGTGCCAGTAGTATTTCAGTTGGGACAGGGCTACCCGGGGAGCTGTTTTTT
V: TRBV19
size: many
J: TRBJ2-2
D: TRBD1

CDR3: CASSLAEWRLNSPLHF
DNA: TGTGCCAGCAGCTTGGCGGAGTGGAGATTAAATTCACCCCTCCACTTT
V: TRBV5-5
size: .
J: TRBJ1-6
D: .

CDR3: CASSRQETQYF
DNA: TGTGCCAGCAGCCGTCAAGAGACCCAGTACTTC
V: TRBV7-9
size: .
J: TRBJ2-5
D: .

CDR3: CASSTSGGPDQPQHF
DNA: TGCGCCAGCAGTACCTCAGGGGGCCCCGATCAGCCCCAGCATTTT
V: TRBV5-1
size: .
J: TRBJ1-5
D: TRBD1

CDR3: CASSVDPTGSYEQYF
DNA: TGTGCCAGCAGCGTAGACCCCACAGGCTCCTACGAGCAGTACTTC
V: TRBV9
size: .
J: TRBJ2-7
D: .

CDR3: CASSPDIFTGANVLTF
DNA: TGTGCCAGCAGCCCGGACATCTTTACTGGGGCCAACGTCCTGACTTTC
V: TRBV9
size: .
J: TRBJ2-6
D: .

CDR3: CASSFGRGVDNEQFF
DNA: TGCGCCAGCAGCTTTGGGAGGGGGGTCGACAATGAGCAGTTCTTC
V: TRBV5-1
size: .
J: TRBJ2-1
D: .

CDR3: CASSYGAGYEQYF
DNA: TGTGCCAGCAGTTACGGGGCGGGATACGAGCAGTACTTC
V: TRBV6-5
size: few
J: TRBJ2-7
D: .

CDR3: CASSLGPGPNSPLHF
DNA: TGTGCCAGCAGCTTAGGACCGGGTCCTAATTCACCCCTCCACTTT
V: TRBV7-8
size: .
J: TRBJ1-6
D: .

CDR3: CASRPGGQRSYEQYF
DNA: TGTGCCAGCAGACCGGGTGGACAGAGATCCTACGAGCAGTACTTC
V: TRBV27
size: .
J: TRBJ2-7
D: .

CDR3: CATSRFREGEQYF
DNA: TGTGCCACCAGCAGATTCAGGGAGGGCGAGCAGTACTTC
V: TRBV15
size: .
J: TRBJ2-7
D: TRBD2

CDR3: CASSGTGFQREKLFF
DNA: TGTGCCAGCAGTGGGACAGGGTTTCAACGTGAAAAACTGTTTTTT
V: TRBV2
size: .
J: TRBJ1-4
D: TRBD1

CDR3: CASSPGFNTEAFF
DNA: TGTGCCAGCAGCCCGGGGTTCAACACTGAAGCTTTCTTT
V: TRBV5-5
size: .
J: TRBJ1-1
D: .

CDR3: CASRSALNTEAFF
DNA: TGTGCCAGCCGTAGCGCGCTGAACACTGAAGCTTTCTTT
V: TRBV6-5
size: .
J: TRBJ1-1
D: .

CDR3: CASSRRQEQETQYF
DNA: TGCGCCAGCAGCCGCCGACAGGAACAAGAGACCCAGTACTTC
V: TRBV4-1
size: .
J: TRBJ2-5
D: .

CDR3: CSASFGHGTDTQYF
DNA: TGCAGTGCTAGTTTCGGTCACGGGACAGATACGCAGTATTTT
V: TRBV20-1
size: few
J: TRBJ2-3
D: .

CDR3: CASSADRQSYEQYF
DNA: TGTGCCAGCAGCGCCGACAGACAGTCCTACGAGCAGTACTTC
V: TRBV7-2
size: .
J: TRBJ2-7
D: .

CDR3: CASRPGVTGELFF
DNA: TGCGCCAGCCGGCCAGGGGTGACCGGGGAGCTGTTTTTT
V: TRBV5-1
size: .
J: TRBJ2-2
D: .

CDR3: CASSYTGRLDEAFF
DNA: TGTGCCAGCAGCTACACCGGTCGCCTCGATGAAGCTTTCTTT
V: TRBV6-5
size: .
J: TRBJ1-1
D: .

CDR3: CASSLGGELDEQYF
DNA: TGCGCCAGCAGTCTAGGCGGGGAGCTAGACGAGCAGTACTTC
V: TRBV10-2
size: .
J: TRBJ2-7
D: .